This T cell receptor (beta chain) is from a study of CD8 T cells in ankylosing spondylitis. MiXCR was run by TCRdb on the 5' RACE reads, yielding one entry per CDR3 protein. The sample lists more than 150,000 distinct CDR3 sequences, 18% occurring once. Study-level points and caveats: CD8+ by phenotype, disease-linked clones were relatively rare in peripheral blood. A subset of motif variants has previously been described in the synovial fluid and blood of reactive arthritis. A TCR beta motif of eight or nine highly homologous variants seemed to mark ankylosing spondylitis blood.

This clonotype was observed at least ten times. Its antigen is still unknown. Losses at the gene ends were 8 bases for V and 5 bases for J; bases not matched to a gene: 13. The germline V gene has CDR1 SQVTM and CDR2 ANQGSEA. This CDR3 has 14 residues. Source material: blood, either unsorted or a sorted T cell fraction (not recorded which). The chain links TRBV29-1 to TRBJ2-5, with 8 bases lining up with TRBD2. This receptor was taken from a male donor between 5 and 35 years old with ankylosing spondylitis or in good health (not recorded which). The CDR3 here is CSTKPGLGGETQYF. DNA for the CDR3: TGCAGCACGAAGCCGGGACTAGGCGGGGAGACCCAGTACTTC.